These 19 T cell receptor beta chains were sequenced from one sample in a study of blood T cell repertoires in COVID-19. The method was immunoSEQ multiplex PCR; TCRdb's version includes in-frame clones alone and lacks a portion of them. The table records under 200,000 clones, approximately 92% of them present only once. The specimen sequenced was peripheral blood. The receptor set was obtained from a man aged 45 to 65 with acute or convalescent COVID-19.

CDR3 region: CASSSGLAGAETQYF. The CDR3, as DNA: TGTGCCAGCAGCTCGGGACTAGCGGGAGCGGAGACCCAGTACTTC. The chain has TRBV7-8 and TRBJ2-5, with 14 bases lining up with TRBD2. CDR3 length: 15 residues. V shed 4 bases, J shed 5 bases, and the junction held 3 bases outside the gene matches. Germline V lookup: CDR1 SGHVS, CDR2 FQNEAQ.

The V and J genes are TRBV11-2 and TRBJ2-7; 8 bases are shared with TRBD1. CDR1 is SGHAT, CDR2 FQNNGV, per germline. V was pared by 5 bases and J by 6 bases, with 15 bases of the junction left unmatched. This CDR3 is built from 16 residues. This CDR3 reads CASSEGQGKLRGEQYV. CDR3 sequence (DNA): TGTGCCAGCAGCGAAGGACAGGGTAAGCTCAGGGGCGAGCAGTACGTC.

This clone was recorded only once. The chain employs TRBV28 and TRBJ2-1; weak D call: TRBD2 (5 bases). V was shortened by 6 bases and J by 3 bases, with 9 bases between the two germline ends. Per germline, CDR1 MDHEN and CDR2 SYDVKM. The CDR3 loop spans 13 amino acids. The CDR3 here is CASRLGVYNEQFF. CDR3 bases: TGTGCCAGCAGGCTCGGGGTCTACAATGAGCAGTTCTTC.

The chain has TRBV7-2 and TRBJ1-1; maybe TRBD1 (6 bases). The CDR3 consists of 16 residues. V was shortened by 3 bases and J by 4 bases, with 18 bases between the two germline ends. CDR1 and CDR2 from the germline V gene are SGHTA and FQGNSA. CDR3 region: CASSFGRGGARTEAFF. In nucleotides, the CDR3 is TGTGCCAGCAGCTTCGGGCGTGGGGGGGCTCGCACTGAAGCTTTCTTT.

The chain has TRBV11-3 and TRBJ2-1; the D is unclear. V was clipped by 0 bases and J by 3 bases, with 3 bases between them. CDR1 SGHNT and CDR2 YENEEA come from the germline V gene. CDR3 size: 13 residues. As DNA, the CDR3 is TGTGCCAGCAGCTTAGACAGCTACAATGAGCAGTTCTTC. It translates to CASSLDSYNEQFF.

A remark on this clone: One end of the junction fails to match germline, which may point to a read error. This rearrangement joins TRBV2 to TRBJ2-5; 7 nucleotides line up with TRBD2. Germline V CDR1 and CDR2: SNHLY, FYNNEI. The CDR3 has 15 amino acids. The CDR3 spells CASSDPRAPSGIADF. CDR3 in DNA: TGTGCCAGCAGTGACCCGAGGGCGCCCAGCGGGATTGCCGACTTC.

The V and J genes are TRBV6-2 or TRBV6-3 and TRBJ2-3, with a possible D match to TRBD2 (5 bases). Deletions cut 6 bases from V and 2 bases from J, with 24 bases between. From germline, CDR1 is MNHEY and CDR2 SVGEGT. The CDR3 runs to 18 residues. The CDR3 sequence is CASRPRIGSGNPTDTQYF. DNA of the CDR3: TGTGCCAGCAGACCTAGGATTGGGAGTGGGAATCCCACAGATACGCAGTATTTT.

The V gene is TRBV18, the J gene TRBJ2-2; 8 bases agree with TRBD1. V was pared by 8 bases and J by 4 bases, with 15 bases of the junction left unmatched. The CDR3 contains 17 residues. Germline CDR1 KGHSH, CDR2 LQKENI. CDR3 nucleotide sequence: TGTGCCAGCCCCTGGACAGGGAATAGTCCCAGCACCGGGGAGCTGTTTTTT. Translating it yields CASPWTGNSPSTGELFF.

As DNA, the CDR3 is TGTGCCAGCAGCATACAGGGTAGCCAAGAGACCCAGTACTTC. Encoded protein: CASSIQGSQETQYF. The chain links TRBV28 to TRBJ2-5, with a possible D match to TRBD1 (6 bases). Trimming pared 6 bases from V and 1 base from J, leaving 12 bases between. Germline-derived CDR1 and CDR2 are MDHEN and SYDVKM. The CDR3 spans 14 residues.

The V gene is TRBV7-6, the J gene TRBJ2-7; D possibly corresponds to TRBD2 (6 bases). Trimming took 4 bases from V and 1 from J, leaving 11 bases between them. The germline gives CDR1 SGHVS, CDR2 FNYEAQ. This CDR3 spans 14 amino acids. The CDR3 loop reads CASSYTSSSYEQYF. CDR3 DNA: TGTGCCAGCAGCTATACTAGCTCATCCTACGAGCAGTACTTC. The full variable domain, its missing parts supplied by reference TRBV7-6 and TRBJ2-7, is GAGVSQSPRYKVTKRGQDVALRCDPISGHVSLYWYRQALGQGPEFLTYFNYEAQQDKSGLPNDRFSAERPEGSISTLTIQRTEQRDSAMYRCASSYTSSSYEQYFGPGTRLTVT.

V and J are TRBV18 and TRBJ1-4; 9 bases map to TRBD1. V trimming: 3 bases; J trimming: 6 bases; junction bases outside the gene matches: 5. The CDR3 length is 15 residues. CDR1 is KGHSH and CDR2 is LQKENI in the germline V gene. This CDR3 reads CASSPQDRGYEKLFF. The DNA of the CDR3 is TGTGCCAGCTCACCTCAGGACAGGGGTTATGAAAAACTGTTTTTT.

The CDR3 protein is CASSLGVGTEAFF. CDR3 DNA: TGTGCCAGCAGCCTCGGGGTGGGCACTGAAGCTTTCTTT. The genes are TRBV3-1 (or the pseudogene TRBV3-2) and TRBJ1-1; D gene uncertain. The CDR3 has 13 amino acids. The V gene's germline CDR1 is LGHDT and CDR2 YNNKEL (reference sequence). V shed 4 bases and J shed 4 bases, with 10 bases lying between them.

To note about this clone: At the DNA level, this CDR3 is encoded by other sequences in the same sample as well. The chain is built from TRBV7-2 and TRBJ2-1, with 9 bases lining up with TRBD2. The J segment lost 0 bases and the V segment lost 6 bases, leaving 3 bases of the junction unmatched. This CDR3 has 15 residues. The germline V gene encodes CDR1 SGHTA and CDR2 FQGNSA. The CDR3 coding sequence is TGTGCCAGCAGACTAGCGGGCAGCTCCTACAATGAGCAGTTCTTC. Protein product: CASRLAGSSYNEQFF.

V usage is TRBV7-9 and J usage is TRBJ2-7; 7 bases line up with TRBD2. V was clipped by 1 base and J by 2 bases; unmatched bases: 5. Per germline, CDR1 SEHNR and CDR2 FQNEAQ (reference sequence). The CDR3 is made up of 15 amino acids. CDR3 sequence (DNA): TGTGCCAGCAGCTTAGGGCCGGGGGGTACCTACGAGCAGTACTTC. Its translation is CASSLGPGGTYEQYF.

The gene calls are TRBV5-6 and TRBJ2-6; the D is unclear. Germline values: CDR1 SGHDT, CDR2 YYEEEE. The CDR3 is 15 amino acids. The germline V and J ends were trimmed by 3 bases and 0 bases, with 7 bases remaining between them. The CDR3 coding sequence is TGTGCCAGCAGCTCTGCGATCTCTGGGGCCAACGTCCTGACTTTC. It is translated as CASSSAISGANVLTF.

This chain links TRBV5-1 with TRBJ2-7; 11 bases match TRBD1. This CDR3 comprises 16 residues. The junction had 8 bases not matched to a gene; V was cut back by 4 bases and J by 2 bases. The germline gives CDR1 SGHRS, CDR2 YFSETQ. CDR3 residues: CASSLGQGARTYEQYF. CDR3 nucleotide sequence: TGCGCCAGCAGCCTAGGACAGGGGGCGAGGACCTACGAGCAGTACTTC.

V gene TRBV5-1 combines with J gene TRBJ1-1, with TRBD1 matching over 7 bases. This CDR3 is built from 14 residues. Unmatched junction bases numbered 7, after V lost 3 bases and J lost 5 bases. Germline V gene sequence: CDR1 SGHRS, CDR2 YFSETQ. The CDR3 bases are TGCGCCAGCAGCTCGGACCACAGGGGTACTGAAGCTTTCTTT. It is translated as CASSSDHRGTEAFF.

The V and J genes are TRBV28 and TRBJ1-2; D perhaps matches TRBD1 (5 bases). CDR1 and CDR2 (germline): MDHEN, SYDVKM. Trimming cost V 3 bases and J 7 bases, with 9 bases left between them. The CDR3 covers 12 residues. In DNA, the CDR3 is TGTGCCAGCAGTTTTGGGGCTGCTGGCTACACCTTC. It translates to CASSFGAAGYTF.

The V call is TRBV19, the J call TRBJ2-6; TRBD1 aligns across 8 bases. This CDR3 is built from 16 residues. Germline values: CDR1 LNHDA, CDR2 SQIVND (reference sequence). In DNA form, the CDR3 reads TGTGCTACTCGACAGGGGCGGGTAGCTGGGGCCAACGTCCTGACTTTC. This translates into CATRQGRVAGANVLTF.